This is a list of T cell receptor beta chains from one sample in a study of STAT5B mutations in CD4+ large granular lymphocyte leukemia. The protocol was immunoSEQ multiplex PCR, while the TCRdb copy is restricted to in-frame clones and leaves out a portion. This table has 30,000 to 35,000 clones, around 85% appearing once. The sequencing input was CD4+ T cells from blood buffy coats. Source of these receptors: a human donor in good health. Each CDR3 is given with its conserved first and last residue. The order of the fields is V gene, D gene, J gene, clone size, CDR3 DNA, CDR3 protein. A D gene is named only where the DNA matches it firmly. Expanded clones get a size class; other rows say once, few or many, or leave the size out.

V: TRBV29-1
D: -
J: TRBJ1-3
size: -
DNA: TGCAGCGTAGCACAAGGGACCGATGGAAACACCATATATTTT
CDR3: CSVAQGTDGNTIYF

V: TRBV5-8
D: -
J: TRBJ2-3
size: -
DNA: TGTGCCAGCAGCTTGATTGTCGACTGGGGCACAGATACGCAGTATTTT
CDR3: CASSLIVDWGTDTQYF

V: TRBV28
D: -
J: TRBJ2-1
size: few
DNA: TGTGCCAGCAGCCATCAGGGGAAGCAGTTCTTC
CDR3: CASSHQGKQFF

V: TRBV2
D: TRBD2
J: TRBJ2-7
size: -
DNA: TGTGCCAGTGCCTCGGGGGGACTCGAGCAGTACTTC
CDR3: CASASGGLEQYF

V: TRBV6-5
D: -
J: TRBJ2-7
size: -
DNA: TGTGCCAGCAGTACCGGACAGCCCTACGAGCAGTACTTC
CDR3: CASSTGQPYEQYF

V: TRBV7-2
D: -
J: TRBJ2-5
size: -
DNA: TGTGCCAGCAGCAAAATTTCACAGGGAGGCGAGACCCAGTACTTC
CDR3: CASSKISQGGETQYF

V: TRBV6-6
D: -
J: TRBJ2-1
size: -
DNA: TGTGCCAGCAGTTACTCGAATCTAGGGCTAGTGGATGAGCAGTTCTTC
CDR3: CASSYSNLGLVDEQFF

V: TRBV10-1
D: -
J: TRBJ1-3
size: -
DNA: TGCGCCAGCAGCTCAGGCCTCGGAAACACCATATATTTT
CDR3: CASSSGLGNTIYF

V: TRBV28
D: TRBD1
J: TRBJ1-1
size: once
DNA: TGTGCCAGCAGAAGTCCCGGACAGGTGCGAACTGAAGCTTTCTTT
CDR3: CASRSPGQVRTEAFF

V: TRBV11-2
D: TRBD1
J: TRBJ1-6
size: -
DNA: TGTGCCAGCAGCTTTGGGACAGCCTATAATTCACCCCTCCACTTT
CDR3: CASSFGTAYNSPLHF

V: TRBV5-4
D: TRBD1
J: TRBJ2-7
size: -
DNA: TGTGCCAGCAGCCCCAGGACAGGCTCCTACGAGCAGTACTTC
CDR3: CASSPRTGSYEQYF

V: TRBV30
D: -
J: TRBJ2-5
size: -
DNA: TGTGCCTGGGGGGTAGGATCGTACCAAGAGACCCAGTACTTC
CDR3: CAWGVGSYQETQYF

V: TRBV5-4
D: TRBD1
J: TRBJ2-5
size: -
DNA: TGTGCCAGCAGCTCAGGACAGGGGGACGTGGAGACCCAGTACTTC
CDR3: CASSSGQGDVETQYF

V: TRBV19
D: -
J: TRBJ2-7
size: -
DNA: TGTGCCAGCGGCGGTGGGTTTCACGAGCAGTACTTC
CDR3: CASGGGFHEQYF

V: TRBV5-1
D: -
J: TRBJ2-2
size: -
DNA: TGCGCCAGCAGCTTTGGGAGCTTTGGCACCGGGGAGCTGTTTTTT
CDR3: CASSFGSFGTGELFF

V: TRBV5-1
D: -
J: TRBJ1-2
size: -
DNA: TGCGCCAGCCGCTTGGGATACAGAGAGAGCTATGGCTACACCTTC
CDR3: CASRLGYRESYGYTF

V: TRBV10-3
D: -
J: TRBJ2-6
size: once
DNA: TGTGCCATCAGTGAGCCCCGGGGGGCCAACGTCCTGACTTTC
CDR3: CAISEPRGANVLTF

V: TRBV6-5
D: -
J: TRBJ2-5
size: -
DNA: TGTGCCAGCAGTTGGGATGGGACCCAGTACTTC
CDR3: CASSWDGTQYF

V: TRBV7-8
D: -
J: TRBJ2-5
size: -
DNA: TGTGCCAGCAGCCCGGGGACTGCAATTCAAGAGACCCAGTACTTC
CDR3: CASSPGTAIQETQYF

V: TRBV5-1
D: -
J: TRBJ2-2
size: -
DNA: TGCGCCAGCAGCGTTGAGAAAACCGGGGAGCTGTTTTTT
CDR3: CASSVEKTGELFF

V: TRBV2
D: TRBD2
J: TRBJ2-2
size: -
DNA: TGTGCCAGCAGGCTGGACGCTAGCGGGTCGACCGGGGAGCTGTTTTTT
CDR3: CASRLDASGSTGELFF

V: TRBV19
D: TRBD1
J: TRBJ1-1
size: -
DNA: TGTGCCAGTATTTATCCCGCCGGGACAGGGGGCGCATCAGCTTTCTTT
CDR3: CASIYPAGTGGASAFF

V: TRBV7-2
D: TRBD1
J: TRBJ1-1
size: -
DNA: TGTGCCAGCAGCTTAAGCGGGACAGCGACATACAGGAACACTGAAGCTTTCTTT
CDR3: CASSLSGTATYRNTEAFF

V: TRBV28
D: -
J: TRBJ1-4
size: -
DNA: TGTGCCAGCAGTTGGTCGAGGGGAAATGAAAAACTGTTTTTT
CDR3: CASSWSRGNEKLFF

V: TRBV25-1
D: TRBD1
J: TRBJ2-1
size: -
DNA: TGTGCCAGCGCCGGGACAGGGGGCTCCGAGCAGTTCTTC
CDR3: CASAGTGGSEQFF

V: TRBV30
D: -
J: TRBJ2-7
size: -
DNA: TGTGCCTGGAGTGTACGGTCCGGGGGAGCCTACGAGCAGTACTTC
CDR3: CAWSVRSGGAYEQYF

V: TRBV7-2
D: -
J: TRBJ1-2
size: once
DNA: TGTGCCAGCAGGTTGTCTCCGGGGGCCTTTATTAGTGGCTACACCTTC
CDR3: CASRLSPGAFISGYTF

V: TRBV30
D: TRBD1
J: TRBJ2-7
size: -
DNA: TGTGCCGGTAACCGGGACAGCTCCTACGAGCAGTACTTC
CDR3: CAGNRDSSYEQYF

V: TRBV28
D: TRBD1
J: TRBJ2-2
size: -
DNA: TGTGCCAGCAGTCCCGGGACAGGGTACACCGGGGAGCTGTTTTTT
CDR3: CASSPGTGYTGELFF

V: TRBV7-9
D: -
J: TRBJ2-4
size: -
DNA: TGTGCCAGCAGCCCAAGAGGGGCCTCATCCACCATTCAGTACTTC
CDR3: CASSPRGASSTIQYF